This T cell receptor (beta chain) comes out of a study of blood T cell repertoires in COVID-19. Sample share makes this clone medium-sized. The method was immunoSEQ multiplex PCR; TCRdb's version includes in-frame clones alone and lacks a portion of them. This sample has about 46,000 clones; 70% to 90% occur once, and the top ten carry roughly a third. The sequencing sample was made of peripheral blood. This clonotype was sampled from a woman at least 80 years old with COVID-19, enrolled during active disease.

The CDR3: CASSLTGGVTEAFF. In nucleotides, the CDR3 is TGTGCCAGCAGCTTAACCGGCGGGGTCACTGAAGCTTTCTTT. The rearrangement links TRBV5-4 to TRBJ1-1, with D hard to call. There are 14 residues in the CDR3. V dropped 2 bases and J dropped 4 bases, with 12 bases sitting between them. CDR1 and CDR2 (germline): SGHNT, YYREEE (reference sequence).